This T cell receptor (beta chain) was recorded in a study of blood T cells in healthy people across ages. The study's findings and limits: Long-lived donors carried more naive CD4+ cells and greater diversity than aged donors. Higher naive T cell percentage went strongly together with higher TCR beta diversity.

Donors gave 9 to 10 milliliters of peripheral blood apiece. They isolated at least 6.5 million PBMCs from each sample. Then a second PCR, running roughly 6 to 12 cycles, was carried out with a sample-barcoded 5' primer and a J-beta primer mix. Via MiXCR, TCRdb re-called the 5' RACE reads, giving one row per CDR3 protein. The sample carries 630,000 or so distinct CDR3 sequences, roughly 30% recorded once. This clonotype has a count of ten or more. Its antigen is not identified. The TCR originated in a woman aged 80 or older in good health. Source material: blood.

The CDR3 DNA reads TGCAGTGTCCCAGCCCGGCTACCTAATGAGCAGTTCTTC. Protein product: CSVPARLPNEQFF. The V and J genes are TRBV20-1 and TRBJ2-1; D gene unclear. Germline V gene data show CDR1 as DFQATT and CDR2 as SNEGSKA (reference sequence). The CDR3 is 13 residues long. V was cut by 7 bases and J by 7 bases, with 17 bases left in between.